The clone carrying this T cell receptor (beta chain) was recorded a few times. These data come from a study of blood T cell repertoires in COVID-19. In the original workflow: Reference gene primer amplification yielded estimated nucleated cell counts. Using immunoSEQ multiplex PCR, the repertoire was profiled, and TCRdb retains in-frame clones only, with some absent. Clone size and the V and J calls come from that table; the DNA yielded D and trimming. Among around 120,000 clones, around 83% were seen once, and the ten largest hold about 5.5%. The V gene lost 3 bases and the J gene lost 3 bases, with 6 bases spanning the gap. The germline CDR1 and CDR2 sequences are KGHSH and LQKENI. This CDR3 region has 12 residues.

This TCR was recovered from a man at least 80 years old with active or convalescent COVID-19. The sequenced sample was peripheral blood. The J gene is TRBJ2-7, the V gene TRBV18; the D is unclear. CDR3 nucleotides: TGTGCCAGCTCACCTGGAGTCTACGAGCAGTACTTC. Translated: CASSPGVYEQYF.